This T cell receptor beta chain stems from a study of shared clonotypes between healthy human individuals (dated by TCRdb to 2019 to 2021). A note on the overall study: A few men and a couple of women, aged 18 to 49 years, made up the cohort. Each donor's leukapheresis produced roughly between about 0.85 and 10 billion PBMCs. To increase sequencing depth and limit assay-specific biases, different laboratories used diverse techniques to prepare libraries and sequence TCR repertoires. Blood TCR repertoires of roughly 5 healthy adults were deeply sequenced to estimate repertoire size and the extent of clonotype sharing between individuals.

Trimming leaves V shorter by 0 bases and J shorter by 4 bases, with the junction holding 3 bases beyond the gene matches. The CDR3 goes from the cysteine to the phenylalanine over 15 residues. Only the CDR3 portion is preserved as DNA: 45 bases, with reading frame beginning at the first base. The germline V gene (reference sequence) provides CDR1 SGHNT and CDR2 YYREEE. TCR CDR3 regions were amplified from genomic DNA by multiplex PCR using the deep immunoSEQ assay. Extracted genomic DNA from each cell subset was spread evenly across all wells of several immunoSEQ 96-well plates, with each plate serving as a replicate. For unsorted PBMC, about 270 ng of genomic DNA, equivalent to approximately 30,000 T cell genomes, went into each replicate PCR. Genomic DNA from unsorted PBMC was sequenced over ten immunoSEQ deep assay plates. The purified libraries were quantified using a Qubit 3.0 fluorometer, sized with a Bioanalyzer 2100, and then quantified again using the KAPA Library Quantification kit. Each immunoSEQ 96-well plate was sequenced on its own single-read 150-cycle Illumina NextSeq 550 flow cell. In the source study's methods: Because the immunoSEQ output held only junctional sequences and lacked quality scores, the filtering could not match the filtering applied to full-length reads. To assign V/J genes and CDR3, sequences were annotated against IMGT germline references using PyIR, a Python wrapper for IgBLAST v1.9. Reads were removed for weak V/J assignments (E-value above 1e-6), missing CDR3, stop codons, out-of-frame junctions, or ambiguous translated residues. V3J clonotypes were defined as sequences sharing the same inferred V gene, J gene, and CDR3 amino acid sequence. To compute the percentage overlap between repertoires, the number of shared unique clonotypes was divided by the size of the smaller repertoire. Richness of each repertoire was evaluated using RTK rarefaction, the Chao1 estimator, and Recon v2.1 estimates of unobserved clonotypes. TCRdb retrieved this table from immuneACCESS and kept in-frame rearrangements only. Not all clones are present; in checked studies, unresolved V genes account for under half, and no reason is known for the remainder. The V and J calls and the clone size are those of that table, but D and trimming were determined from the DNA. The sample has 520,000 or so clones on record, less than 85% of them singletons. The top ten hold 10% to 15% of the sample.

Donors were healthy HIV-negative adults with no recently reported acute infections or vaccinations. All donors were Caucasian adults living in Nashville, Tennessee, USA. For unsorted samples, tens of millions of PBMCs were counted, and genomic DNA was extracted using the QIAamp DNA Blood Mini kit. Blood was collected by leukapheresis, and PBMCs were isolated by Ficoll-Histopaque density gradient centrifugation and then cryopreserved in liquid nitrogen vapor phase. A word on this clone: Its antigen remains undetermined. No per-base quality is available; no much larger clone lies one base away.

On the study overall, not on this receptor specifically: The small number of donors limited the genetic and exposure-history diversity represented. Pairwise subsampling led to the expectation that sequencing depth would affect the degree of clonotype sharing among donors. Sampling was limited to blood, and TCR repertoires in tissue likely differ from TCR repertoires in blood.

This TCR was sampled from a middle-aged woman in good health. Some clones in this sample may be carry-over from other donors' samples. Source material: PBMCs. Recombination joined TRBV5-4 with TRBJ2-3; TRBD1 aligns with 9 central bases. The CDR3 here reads CASSLDRGQADTQYF. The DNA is TGTGCCAGCAGCTTGGACAGGGGGCAGGCAGATACGCAGTATTTT.